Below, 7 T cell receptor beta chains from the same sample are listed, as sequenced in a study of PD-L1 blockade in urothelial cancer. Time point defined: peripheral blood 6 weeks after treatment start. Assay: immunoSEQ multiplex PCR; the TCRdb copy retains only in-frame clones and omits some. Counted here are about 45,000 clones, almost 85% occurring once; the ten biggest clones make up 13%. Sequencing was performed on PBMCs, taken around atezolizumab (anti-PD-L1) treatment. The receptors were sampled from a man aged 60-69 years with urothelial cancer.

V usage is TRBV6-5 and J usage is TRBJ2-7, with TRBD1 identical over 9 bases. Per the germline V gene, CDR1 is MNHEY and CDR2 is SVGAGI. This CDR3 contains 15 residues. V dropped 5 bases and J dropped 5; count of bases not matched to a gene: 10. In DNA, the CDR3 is TGTGCCAGCAGTCGACCGGGACAGGGCAAGCACGAGCAGTACTTC. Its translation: CASSRPGQGKHEQYF.

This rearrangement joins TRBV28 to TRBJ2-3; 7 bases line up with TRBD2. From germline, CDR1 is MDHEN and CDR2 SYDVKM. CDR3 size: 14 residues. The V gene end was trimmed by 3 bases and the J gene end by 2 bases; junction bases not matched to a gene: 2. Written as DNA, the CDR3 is TGTGCCAGCAGTTTGAGCGGGGCCACAGATACGCAGTATTTT. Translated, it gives CASSLSGATDTQYF.

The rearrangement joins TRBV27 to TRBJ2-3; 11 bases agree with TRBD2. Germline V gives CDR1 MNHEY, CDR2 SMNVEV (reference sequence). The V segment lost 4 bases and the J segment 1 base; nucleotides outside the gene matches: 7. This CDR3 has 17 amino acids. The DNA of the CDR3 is TGTGCCAGCAGTTCTTACGCTAGCGGGGGGCGCACAGATACGCAGTATTTT. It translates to CASSSYASGGRTDTQYF.

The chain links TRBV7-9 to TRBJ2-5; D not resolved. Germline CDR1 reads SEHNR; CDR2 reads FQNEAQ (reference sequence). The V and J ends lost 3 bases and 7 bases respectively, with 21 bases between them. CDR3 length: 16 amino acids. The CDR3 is CASSFAGQAQPRTQYF. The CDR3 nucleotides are TGTGCCAGCAGCTTCGCTGGGCAGGCCCAGCCAAGGACCCAGTACTTC.

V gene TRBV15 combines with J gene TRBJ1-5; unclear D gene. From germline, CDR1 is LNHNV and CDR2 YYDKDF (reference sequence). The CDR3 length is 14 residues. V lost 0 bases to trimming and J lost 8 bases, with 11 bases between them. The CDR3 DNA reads TGTGCCACCAGCAGAGATGTGAGTATGGAGCCCCAGCATTTT. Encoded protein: CATSRDVSMEPQHF.

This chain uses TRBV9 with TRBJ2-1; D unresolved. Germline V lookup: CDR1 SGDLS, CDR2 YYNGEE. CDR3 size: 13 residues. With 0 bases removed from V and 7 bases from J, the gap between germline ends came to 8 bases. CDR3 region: CASSVEQENEQFF. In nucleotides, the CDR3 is TGTGCCAGCAGCGTAGAGCAGGAAAATGAGCAGTTCTTC.

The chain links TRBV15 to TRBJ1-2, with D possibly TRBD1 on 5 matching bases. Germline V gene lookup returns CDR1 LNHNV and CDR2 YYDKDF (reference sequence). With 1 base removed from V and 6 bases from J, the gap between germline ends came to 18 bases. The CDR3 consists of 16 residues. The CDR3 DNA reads TGTGCCACCAGCAGAGCCCCGCGGGGGGGTAGGGATGGCTACACCTTC. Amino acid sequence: CATSRAPRGGRDGYTF.